Presented here are 2 T cell receptor beta chains from one specimen sequenced in a study of blood T cell repertoires in COVID-19. Generated by immunoSEQ multiplex PCR, the TCRdb table keeps only in-frame clones and is missing some. The table lists fewer than 80,000 clones, around 80% of them singletons, with about 14% in the top ten. Material: peripheral blood. The origin of the receptors is a man aged 50 to 59 with COVID-19, enrolled during active disease.

The rearrangement uses TRBV2 and TRBJ1-1, with D unresolved. This CDR3 region has 14 residues. Trimming pared 3 bases from V and 3 bases from J, leaving 11 bases between. Germline-derived CDR1 and CDR2 are SNHLY and FYNNEI. CDR3 coding DNA: TGTGCCAGCAGTGAGTCAGGTACTGACACTGAAGCTTTCTTT. Protein: CASSESGTDTEAFF.

The rearrangement links TRBV27 to TRBJ2-1, with a possible D match to TRBD2 (5 bases). CDR3 length: 16 residues. V lost 7 bases and J lost 2, with 18 bases in between. CDR1 MNHEY and CDR2 SMNVEV come from the germline V gene (reference sequence). The CDR3 loop is CASTSGKASPYNEQFF. The CDR3 nucleotides are TGTGCCAGCACATCGGGGAAAGCTTCCCCCTACAATGAGCAGTTCTTC.